This TCR beta chain was captured in a study of cytomegalovirus exposure and HLA in healthy donors. Study observations and caveats: The dataset shows that most TCR sequences were rare, while some public TCRs occurred in many donors. Confirmation was obtained in vitro that a few CMV-associated chains are specific for CMV antigens.

Clones were read by immunoSEQ multiplex PCR, and TCRdb kept only the in-frame ones, dropping some. The repertoire holds 130,000 or so clones, with 85% to 90% as singletons. In the case of this clone: Its cognate antigen is unknown.

The sequenced sample was PBMCs. The receptor was isolated from a woman in her 30s in good health and CMV-seropositive.

CDR3 nucleotides: TGTGCCAGCAGCTCCGGAGGGGTGAACACTGAAGCTTTCTTT. The encoded protein is CASSSGGVNTEAFF. The rearrangement joins TRBV5-4 to TRBJ1-1; D is possibly TRBD1 (5 bases). CDR1 is SGHNT, CDR2 YYREEE, per germline (reference sequence). CDR3 length: 14 residues. V was pared by 3 bases and J by 0 bases, with 9 bases between.